Shown below are 8 T cell receptor beta chains from a single sample sequenced in a study of blood T cell repertoires in COVID-19. Method: immunoSEQ multiplex PCR; TCRdb's copy keeps in-frame clones and lacks some. Of under 200,000 clones detected, around nine tenths appear once; the ten largest clones hold 20% to 25%. Sequenced input: peripheral blood. Every receptor here comes from a man aged 55 to 70 with active or convalescent COVID-19.

CDR3 sequence: CASSYATSGGNYEQYF. CDR3 in DNA: TGTGCCAGCAGTTACGCAACTAGCGGGGGGAACTACGAGCAGTACTTC. The rearrangement links TRBV6-5 to TRBJ2-7; 12 positions match TRBD2. CDR3 length: 16 amino acids. Trimming at V came to 2 bases and at J to 3 bases, leaving 5 bases not matched to a gene. Germline lookup yields CDR1 MNHEY and CDR2 SVGAGI.

This clone was seen just once. The chain combines TRBV6-1 with TRBJ1-2, with D unclear. The length of the CDR3 is 15 residues. Germline V gene lookup returns CDR1 MNHNS and CDR2 SASEGT. V was trimmed by 2 bases and J by 5 bases, leaving 15 bases between them. For the CDR3, the DNA is TGTGCCAGCAGTGAAACCCCAGCGGGAAGATATGGCTACACCTTC. It translates to CASSETPAGRYGYTF.

This chain uses TRBV7-9 with TRBJ1-6; D is unclear. V gave up 2 bases and J gave up 7 bases, with 9 bases separating them. Germline CDR1 is SEHNR and CDR2 is FQNEAQ (reference sequence). This CDR3 contains 14 residues. In DNA form, the CDR3 reads TGTGCCAGCAGCTTACAACAGATGAATTCACCCCTCCACTTT. Translated, it gives CASSLQQMNSPLHF.

This clone was seen only once. The rearrangement links TRBV5-4 to TRBJ1-4; 9 positions agree with TRBD1. Germline V gene lookup returns CDR1 SGHNT and CDR2 YYREEE (reference sequence). The CDR3 has 15 residues. The junction had 9 bases not matched to a gene; V was cut back by 4 bases and J by 8 bases. The CDR3 region has the DNA TGTGCCAGCAGCGTCCGGGACAGGGTACAAGAAAAACTGTTTTTT. This translates into CASSVRDRVQEKLFF.

This chain links TRBV29-1 with TRBJ1-1; 9 bases match TRBD1. Trimming cost V 4 bases and J 7 bases; bases outside gene matches: 13. The CDR3 extends over 15 amino acids. CDR1 and CDR2 (germline): SQVTM, ANQGSEA. This CDR3 is CSVARGGTGFGEAFF. CDR3 sequence (DNA): TGCAGCGTTGCCCGGGGGGGGACAGGGTTTGGTGAAGCTTTCTTT.

The chain links TRBV6-5 to TRBJ1-2; 7 positions match TRBD1. Germline trimming cut 6 bases from V and 3 bases from J; bases unmatched to any gene: 10. Germline CDR1 MNHEY, CDR2 SVGAGI. The CDR3 contains 15 residues. CDR3 amino acids: CASSRYSTGDYGYTF. CDR3 DNA: TGTGCCAGCAGCCGATACTCTACAGGGGACTATGGCTACACCTTC.

V is TRBV11-2 and J is TRBJ2-7, with D possibly TRBD2 on 6 matching bases. Trimming left V 4 bases short and J 2 bases short, with 18 bases between. This CDR3 region has 16 residues. Germline V gives CDR1 SGHAT, CDR2 FQNNGV. CDR3 amino acids: CASSSTPPGLTYEQYF. CDR3 DNA sequence: TGTGCCAGCAGCTCTACCCCCCCGGGACTGACCTACGAGCAGTACTTC.

The rearrangement uses TRBV5-1 and TRBJ2-7; weak D call: TRBD2 (5 bases). This CDR3 region has 13 residues. The ends were cut back, 1 base at V and 7 bases at J, with 12 bases in the middle. Germline V gives CDR1 SGHRS, CDR2 YFSETQ. CDR3 in amino acids: CASSLNGRGEQYF. The DNA for the CDR3 is TGCGCCAGCAGCTTGAACGGAAGAGGGGAGCAGTACTTC.